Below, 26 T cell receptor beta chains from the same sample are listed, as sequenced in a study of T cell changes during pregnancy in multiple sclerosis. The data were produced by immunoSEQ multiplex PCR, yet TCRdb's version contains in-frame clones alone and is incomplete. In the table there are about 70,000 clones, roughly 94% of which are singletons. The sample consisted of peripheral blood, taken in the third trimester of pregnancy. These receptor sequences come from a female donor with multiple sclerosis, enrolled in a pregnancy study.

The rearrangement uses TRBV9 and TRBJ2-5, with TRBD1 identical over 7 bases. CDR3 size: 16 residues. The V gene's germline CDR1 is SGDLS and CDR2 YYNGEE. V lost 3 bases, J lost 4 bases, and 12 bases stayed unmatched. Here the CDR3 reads CASSAETRQGGETQYF. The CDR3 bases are TGTGCCAGCAGCGCCGAGACCCGACAGGGCGGAGAGACCCAGTACTTC.

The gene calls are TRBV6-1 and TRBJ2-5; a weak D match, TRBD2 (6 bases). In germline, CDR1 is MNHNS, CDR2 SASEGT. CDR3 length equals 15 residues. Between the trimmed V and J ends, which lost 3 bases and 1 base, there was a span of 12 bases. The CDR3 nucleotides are TGTGCCAGCAGTGAGCTTATTAGCGGCCAAGAGACCCAGTACTTC. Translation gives CASSELISGQETQYF.

As DNA, the CDR3 is TGTGCCAGCAGCCCTCGTGGATTAGCGGGGGGGCGCAATGAGCAGTTCTTC. It yields the protein CASSPRGLAGGRNEQFF. The V call is TRBV7-9, the J call TRBJ2-1; the match to TRBD2 covers 11 bases. V was clipped by 5 bases and J by 6 bases; unmatched bases: 12. Germline V gene sequence: CDR1 SEHNR, CDR2 FQNEAQ (reference sequence). The CDR3 totals 17 residues.

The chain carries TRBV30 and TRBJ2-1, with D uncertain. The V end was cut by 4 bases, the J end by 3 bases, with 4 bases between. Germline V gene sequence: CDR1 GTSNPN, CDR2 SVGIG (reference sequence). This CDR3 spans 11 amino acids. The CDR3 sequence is CAWIYYNEQFF. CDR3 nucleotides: TGTGCCTGGATTTACTACAATGAGCAGTTCTTC. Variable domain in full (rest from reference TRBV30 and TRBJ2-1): SQTIHQWPATLVQPVGSPLSLECTVEGTSNPNLYWYRQAAGRGLQLLFYSVGIGQISSEVPQNLSASRPQDRQFILSSKKLLLSDSGFYLCAWIYYNEQFFGPGTRLTVL.

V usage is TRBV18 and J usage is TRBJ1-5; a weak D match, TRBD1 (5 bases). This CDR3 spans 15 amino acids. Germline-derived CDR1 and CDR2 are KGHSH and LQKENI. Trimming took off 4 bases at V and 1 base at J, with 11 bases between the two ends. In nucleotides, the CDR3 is TGTGCCAGCTCACGGTCAGGGAACAGCAATCAGCCCCAGCATTTT. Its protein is CASSRSGNSNQPQHF.

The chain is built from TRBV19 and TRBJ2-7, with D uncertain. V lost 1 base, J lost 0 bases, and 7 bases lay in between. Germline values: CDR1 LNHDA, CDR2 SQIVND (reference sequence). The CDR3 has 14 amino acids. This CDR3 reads CASSIAGSSYEQYF. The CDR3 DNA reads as TGTGCCAGTAGTATAGCTGGTAGCTCCTACGAGCAGTACTTC.

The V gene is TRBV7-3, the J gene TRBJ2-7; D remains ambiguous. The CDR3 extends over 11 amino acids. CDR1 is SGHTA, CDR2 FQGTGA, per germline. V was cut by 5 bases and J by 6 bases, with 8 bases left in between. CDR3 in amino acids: CASSTECEQYF. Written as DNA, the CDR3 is TGTGCCAGCAGCACCGAGTGCGAGCAGTACTTC.

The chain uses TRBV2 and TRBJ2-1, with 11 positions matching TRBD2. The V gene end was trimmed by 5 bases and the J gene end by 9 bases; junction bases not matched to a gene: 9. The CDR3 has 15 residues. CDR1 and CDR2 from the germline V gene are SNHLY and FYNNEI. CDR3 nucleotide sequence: TGTGCCAGCAGTCCAATAGCGGGGGGGGTCAGTGAGCAGTTCTTC. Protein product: CASSPIAGGVSEQFF.

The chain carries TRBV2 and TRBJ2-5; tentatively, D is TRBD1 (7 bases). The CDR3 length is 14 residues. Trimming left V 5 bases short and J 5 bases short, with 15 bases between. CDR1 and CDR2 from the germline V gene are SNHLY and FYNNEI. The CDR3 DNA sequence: TGTGCCAGCAGTCCGCAGGGGGGATTGGAGACCCAGTACTTC. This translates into CASSPQGGLETQYF.

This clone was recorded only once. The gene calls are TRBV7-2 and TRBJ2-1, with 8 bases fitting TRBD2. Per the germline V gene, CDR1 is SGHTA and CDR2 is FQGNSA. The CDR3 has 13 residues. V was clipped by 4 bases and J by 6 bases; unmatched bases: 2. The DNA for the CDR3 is TGTGCCAGCAGCTCCCGGGGGGGCAATGAGCAGTTCTTC. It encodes CASSSRGGNEQFF.

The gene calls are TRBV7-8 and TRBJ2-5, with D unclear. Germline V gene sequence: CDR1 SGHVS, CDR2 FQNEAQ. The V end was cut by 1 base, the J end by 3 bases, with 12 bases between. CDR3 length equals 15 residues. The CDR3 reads CASSLVHRVEETQYF. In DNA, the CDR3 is TGTGCCAGCAGCTTAGTACACCGGGTGGAAGAGACCCAGTACTTC.

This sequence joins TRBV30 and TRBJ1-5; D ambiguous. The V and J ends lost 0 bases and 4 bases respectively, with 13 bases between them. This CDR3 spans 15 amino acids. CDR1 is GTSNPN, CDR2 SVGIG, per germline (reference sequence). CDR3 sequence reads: CAWSVRSSLNQPQHF. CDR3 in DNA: TGTGCCTGGAGTGTACGGTCCTCCCTAAATCAGCCCCAGCATTTT.

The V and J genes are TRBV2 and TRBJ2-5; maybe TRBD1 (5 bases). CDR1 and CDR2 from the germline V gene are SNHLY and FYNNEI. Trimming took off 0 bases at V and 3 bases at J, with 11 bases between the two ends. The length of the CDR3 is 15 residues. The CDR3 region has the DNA TGTGCCAGCAGTGAAGCGCAGGGTCATGAAGAGACCCAGTACTTC. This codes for CASSEAQGHEETQYF.

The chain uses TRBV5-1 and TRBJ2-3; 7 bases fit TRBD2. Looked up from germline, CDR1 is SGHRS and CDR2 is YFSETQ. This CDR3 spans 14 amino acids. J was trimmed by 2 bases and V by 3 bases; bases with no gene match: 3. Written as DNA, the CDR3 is TGCGCCAGCAGCTACCGGGACTACACAGATACGCAGTATTTT. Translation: CASSYRDYTDTQYF.

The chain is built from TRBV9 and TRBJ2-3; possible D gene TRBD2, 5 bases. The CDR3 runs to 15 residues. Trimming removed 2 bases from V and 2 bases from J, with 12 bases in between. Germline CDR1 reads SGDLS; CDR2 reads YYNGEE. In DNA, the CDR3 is TGTGCCAGCAGCGTGAGGCTAGCCGACACAGATACGCAGTATTTT. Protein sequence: CASSVRLADTDTQYF.

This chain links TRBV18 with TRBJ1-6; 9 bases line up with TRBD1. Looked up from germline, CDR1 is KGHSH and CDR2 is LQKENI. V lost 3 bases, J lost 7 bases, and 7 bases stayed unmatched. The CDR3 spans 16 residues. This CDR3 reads CASSPETGGLNSPLHF. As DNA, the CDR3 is TGTGCCAGCTCACCGGAAACAGGGGGCTTGAATTCACCCCTCCACTTT.

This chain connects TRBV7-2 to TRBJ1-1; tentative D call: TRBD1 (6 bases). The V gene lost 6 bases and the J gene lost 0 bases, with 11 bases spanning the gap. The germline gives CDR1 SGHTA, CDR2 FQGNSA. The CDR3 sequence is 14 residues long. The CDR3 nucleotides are TGTGCCAGCAGGCCCGGACAGTTGAACACTGAAGCTTTCTTT. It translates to CASRPGQLNTEAFF.

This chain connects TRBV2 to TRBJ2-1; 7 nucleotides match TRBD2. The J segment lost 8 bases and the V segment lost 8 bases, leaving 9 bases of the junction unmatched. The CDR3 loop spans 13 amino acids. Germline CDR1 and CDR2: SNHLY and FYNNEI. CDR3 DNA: TGTGCCAGCGGCCAGCGGGACTGGGATGAGCAGTTCTTC. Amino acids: CASGQRDWDEQFF.

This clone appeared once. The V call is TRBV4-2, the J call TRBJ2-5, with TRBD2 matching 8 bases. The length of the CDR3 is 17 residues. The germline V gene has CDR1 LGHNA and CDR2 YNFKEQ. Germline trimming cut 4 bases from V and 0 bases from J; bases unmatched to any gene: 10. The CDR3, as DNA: TGTGCCAGCAGCCCCGGGGATGCAGCGGGAGACCAAGAGACCCAGTACTTC. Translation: CASSPGDAAGDQETQYF.

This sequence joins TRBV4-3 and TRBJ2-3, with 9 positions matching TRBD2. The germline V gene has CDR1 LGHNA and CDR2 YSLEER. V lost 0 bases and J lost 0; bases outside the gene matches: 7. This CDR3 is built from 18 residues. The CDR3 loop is CASSQEWLRGGSTDTQYF. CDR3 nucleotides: TGCGCCAGCAGCCAAGAATGGTTGCGGGGGGGGAGCACAGATACGCAGTATTTT.

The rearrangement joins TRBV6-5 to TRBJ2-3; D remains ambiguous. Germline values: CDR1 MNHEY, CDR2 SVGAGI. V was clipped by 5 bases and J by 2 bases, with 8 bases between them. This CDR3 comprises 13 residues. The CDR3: CASSTGSTDTQYF. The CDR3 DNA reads TGTGCCAGCAGTACCGGGTCCACAGATACGCAGTATTTT.

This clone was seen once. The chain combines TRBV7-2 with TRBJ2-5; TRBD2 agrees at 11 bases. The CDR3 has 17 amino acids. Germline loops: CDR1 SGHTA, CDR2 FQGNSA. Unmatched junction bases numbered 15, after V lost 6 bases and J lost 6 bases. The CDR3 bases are TGTGCCAGCAGTCGGGAGGTTGGCCTAGCGGGGGGAAAGACCCAGTACTTC. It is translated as CASSREVGLAGGKTQYF.

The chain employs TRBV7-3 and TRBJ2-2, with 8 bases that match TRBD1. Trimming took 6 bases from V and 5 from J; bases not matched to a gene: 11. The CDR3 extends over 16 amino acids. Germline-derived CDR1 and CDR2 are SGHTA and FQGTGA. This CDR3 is CASRQNQGALTGELFF. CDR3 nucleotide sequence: TGTGCCAGCAGGCAAAACCAGGGGGCGTTAACCGGGGAGCTGTTTTTT. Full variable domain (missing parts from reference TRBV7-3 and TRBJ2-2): GAGVSQTPSNKVTEKGKYVELRCDPISGHTALYWYRQSLGQGPEFLIYFQGTGAADDSGLPNDRFFAVRPEGSVSTLKIQRTERGDSAVYLCASRQNQGALTGELFFGEGSRLTVL.

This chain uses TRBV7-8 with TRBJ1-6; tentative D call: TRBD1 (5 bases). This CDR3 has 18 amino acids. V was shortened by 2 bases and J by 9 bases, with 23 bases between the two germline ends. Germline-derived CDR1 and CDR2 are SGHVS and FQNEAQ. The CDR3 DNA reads TGTGCCAGCAGCTTAATTACGTTGGGGCATCGTTCTAGTTCACCCCTCCACTTT. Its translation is CASSLITLGHRSSSPLHF. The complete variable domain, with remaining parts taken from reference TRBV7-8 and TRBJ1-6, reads GAGVSQSPRYKVAKRGQDVALRCDPISGHVSLFWYQQALGQGPEFLTYFQNEAQLDKSGLPSDRFFAERPEGSVSTLKIQRTQQEDSAVYLCASSLITLGHRSSSPLHFGNGTRLTVT.

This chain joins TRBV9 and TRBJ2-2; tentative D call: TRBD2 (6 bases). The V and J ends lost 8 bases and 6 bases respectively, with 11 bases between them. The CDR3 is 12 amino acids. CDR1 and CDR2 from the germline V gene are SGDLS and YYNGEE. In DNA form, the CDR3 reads TGTGCCAGAGGAGGGGAGGCCGGGGAGCTGTTTTTT. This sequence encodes CARGGEAGELFF.

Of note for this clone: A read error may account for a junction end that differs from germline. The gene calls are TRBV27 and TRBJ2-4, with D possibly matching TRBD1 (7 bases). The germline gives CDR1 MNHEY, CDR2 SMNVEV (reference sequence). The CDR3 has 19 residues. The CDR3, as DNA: TGTGCCAGCAGTCCTCGACAGGGTGGAGGGTGGGGTCGGGCTTTTGGCTTGGGGTTC. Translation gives CASSPRQGGGWGRAFGLGF.